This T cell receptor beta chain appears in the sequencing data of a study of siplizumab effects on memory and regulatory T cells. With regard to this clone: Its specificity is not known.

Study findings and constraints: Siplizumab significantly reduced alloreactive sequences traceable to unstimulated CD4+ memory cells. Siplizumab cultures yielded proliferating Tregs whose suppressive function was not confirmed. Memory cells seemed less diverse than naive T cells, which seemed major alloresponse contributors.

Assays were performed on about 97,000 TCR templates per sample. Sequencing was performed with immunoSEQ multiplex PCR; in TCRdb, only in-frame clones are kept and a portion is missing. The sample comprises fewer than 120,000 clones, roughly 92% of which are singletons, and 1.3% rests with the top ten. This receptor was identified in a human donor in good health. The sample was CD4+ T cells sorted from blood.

In DNA form, the CDR3 reads TGTGCCAGTGGGAGGGGGGAGGCCTACAATGAGCAGTTCTTC. This translates into CASGRGEAYNEQFF. This chain links TRBV9 with TRBJ2-1; D is perhaps TRBD2 (7 bases). The V and J ends lost 8 bases and 2 bases respectively, with 14 bases between them. Germline V gene lookup returns CDR1 SGDLS and CDR2 YYNGEE. CDR3 size: 14 residues.